The 10 T cell receptor beta chains in this list originate from one sample, sequenced in a study of blood T cells in healthy people across ages. Through a sample-barcoded 5' primer and a J-beta primer mix, a second PCR was run for roughly 6 to 11 cycles. TCRdb analysed the 5' RACE reads with MiXCR anew, one entry per CDR3 protein. The top ten hold about 10% of the sample, which has about 1.6 million distinct CDR3 sequences, about 31% seen once. Material: blood. The origin of the receptors is a woman under 40 in good health.

The rearrangement uses TRBV27 and TRBJ2-7; TRBD2 matches at 8 bases. Trimming cost V 6 bases and J 7 bases; bases outside gene matches: 11. Germline CDR1 MNHEY, CDR2 SMNVEV (reference sequence). The CDR3 is 14 amino acids. The CDR3 sequence is CASSTGVAGWEQYF. CDR3 sequence (DNA): TGTGCCAGCAGCACCGGGGTAGCGGGGTGGGAGCAGTACTTC.

The chain recombines TRBV7-6 with TRBJ1-2; the D gene is possibly TRBD1 (5 bases). Germline lookup yields CDR1 SGHVS and CDR2 FNYEAQ. This CDR3 spans 19 amino acids. Between the trimmed V and J ends, which lost 5 bases and 3 bases, there was a span of 28 bases. The CDR3 protein is CASSHGAGRSPDGDYGYTF. The CDR3 nucleotides are TGTGCCAGCAGCCACGGGGCGGGGCGGAGCCCTGATGGGGACTATGGCTACACCTTC.

Remarks on this clonotype: An end of the junction does not agree with germline; a read error may underlie this. V is TRBV20-1 and J is TRBJ2-7, with 10 bases fitting TRBD2. CDR3 length equals 16 residues. CDR1 DFQATT and CDR2 SNEGSKA come from the germline V gene (reference sequence). CDR3 loop: CSARDDPSGSFREQYF. The CDR3 DNA is TGCAGCGCTAGAGATGACCCTAGCGGGAGCTTCCGGGAGCAGTACTTC.

This clonotype was detected once. The V and J genes are TRBV9 and TRBJ2-6, with 9 bases identical to TRBD2. The length of the CDR3 is 18 residues. Germline V gene sequence: CDR1 SGDLS, CDR2 YYNGEE. Trimming removed 3 bases from V and 0 bases from J; junction bases left unmatched: 7. The CDR3 coding sequence is TGTGCCAGCAGCGGGAGACTAGCGGTTCTCTCTGGGGCCAACGTCCTGACTTTC. This codes for CASSGRLAVLSGANVLTF.

CDR3 protein: CASRLLLRGGTGELFF. The CDR3 DNA follows: TGTGCCAGCAGACTATTATTGAGAGGGGGAACCGGGGAGCTGTTTTTT. This chain joins TRBV7-2 and TRBJ2-2; tentatively, D is TRBD1 (6 bases). V was pared by 6 bases and J by 5 bases, with 19 bases between. CDR3 size: 16 residues. From germline, CDR1 is SGHTA and CDR2 FQGNSA.

This clonotype has ten or more counts. This chain uses TRBV4-1 with TRBJ2-7; D could derive from TRBD1 or TRBD2 (5 bases each). V lost 1 base and J lost 3, with 13 bases in between. Per germline, CDR1 MGHRA and CDR2 YSYEKL. The CDR3 has 15 residues. CDR3 bases: TGCGCCAGCAGCCAAGCTCAGGGTAGCGTCTACGAGCAGTACTTC. This sequence encodes CASSQAQGSVYEQYF.

V gene TRBV21-1 combines with J gene TRBJ2-7; the D call of TRBD1 is as the table states it, not checked on the DNA. TRBV21-1 is flagged as a pseudogene. The CDR3 contains 16 residues. The CDR3 loop reads CASSEEQGVDSYEQYF. DNA of the CDR3: TGTGCCAGCAGCGAAGAACAGGGAGTCGACTCCTACGAGCAGTACTTC.

The chain couples TRBV3-1 to TRBJ2-5; a possible D gene is TRBD1 (6 bases). The V and J ends lost 1 base and 1 base respectively, with 10 bases between them. CDR1 and CDR2 from the germline V gene are LGHDT and YNNKEL (reference sequence). The CDR3 has 15 amino acids. The CDR3 DNA follows: TGTGCCAGCAGCCAAGTCGAGGGGGTCCAAGAGACCCAGTACTTC. The encoded protein is CASSQVEGVQETQYF.

The chain joins TRBV6-5 to TRBJ1-1, with D perhaps matching TRBD1 (5 bases). V lost 1 base and J lost 6, with 9 bases in between. The CDR3 length is 13 residues. The germline V gene has CDR1 MNHEY and CDR2 SVGAGI. The CDR3 DNA sequence: TGTGCCAGCAGTTACTTCCAGGGTGCTGAAGCTTTCTTT. It translates to CASSYFQGAEAFF.

The table lists this clonotype with a few counts. This rearrangement joins TRBV20-1 to TRBJ2-4; 7 nucleotides match TRBD2. Trimming removed 6 bases from V and 1 base from J; junction bases left unmatched: 3. Germline V gene lookup returns CDR1 DFQATT and CDR2 SNEGSKA (reference sequence). CDR3 length: 13 residues. As DNA, the CDR3 is TGCAGTGCCAAACTAGCGGCCAAAAACATTCAGTACTTC. Protein: CSAKLAAKNIQYF.